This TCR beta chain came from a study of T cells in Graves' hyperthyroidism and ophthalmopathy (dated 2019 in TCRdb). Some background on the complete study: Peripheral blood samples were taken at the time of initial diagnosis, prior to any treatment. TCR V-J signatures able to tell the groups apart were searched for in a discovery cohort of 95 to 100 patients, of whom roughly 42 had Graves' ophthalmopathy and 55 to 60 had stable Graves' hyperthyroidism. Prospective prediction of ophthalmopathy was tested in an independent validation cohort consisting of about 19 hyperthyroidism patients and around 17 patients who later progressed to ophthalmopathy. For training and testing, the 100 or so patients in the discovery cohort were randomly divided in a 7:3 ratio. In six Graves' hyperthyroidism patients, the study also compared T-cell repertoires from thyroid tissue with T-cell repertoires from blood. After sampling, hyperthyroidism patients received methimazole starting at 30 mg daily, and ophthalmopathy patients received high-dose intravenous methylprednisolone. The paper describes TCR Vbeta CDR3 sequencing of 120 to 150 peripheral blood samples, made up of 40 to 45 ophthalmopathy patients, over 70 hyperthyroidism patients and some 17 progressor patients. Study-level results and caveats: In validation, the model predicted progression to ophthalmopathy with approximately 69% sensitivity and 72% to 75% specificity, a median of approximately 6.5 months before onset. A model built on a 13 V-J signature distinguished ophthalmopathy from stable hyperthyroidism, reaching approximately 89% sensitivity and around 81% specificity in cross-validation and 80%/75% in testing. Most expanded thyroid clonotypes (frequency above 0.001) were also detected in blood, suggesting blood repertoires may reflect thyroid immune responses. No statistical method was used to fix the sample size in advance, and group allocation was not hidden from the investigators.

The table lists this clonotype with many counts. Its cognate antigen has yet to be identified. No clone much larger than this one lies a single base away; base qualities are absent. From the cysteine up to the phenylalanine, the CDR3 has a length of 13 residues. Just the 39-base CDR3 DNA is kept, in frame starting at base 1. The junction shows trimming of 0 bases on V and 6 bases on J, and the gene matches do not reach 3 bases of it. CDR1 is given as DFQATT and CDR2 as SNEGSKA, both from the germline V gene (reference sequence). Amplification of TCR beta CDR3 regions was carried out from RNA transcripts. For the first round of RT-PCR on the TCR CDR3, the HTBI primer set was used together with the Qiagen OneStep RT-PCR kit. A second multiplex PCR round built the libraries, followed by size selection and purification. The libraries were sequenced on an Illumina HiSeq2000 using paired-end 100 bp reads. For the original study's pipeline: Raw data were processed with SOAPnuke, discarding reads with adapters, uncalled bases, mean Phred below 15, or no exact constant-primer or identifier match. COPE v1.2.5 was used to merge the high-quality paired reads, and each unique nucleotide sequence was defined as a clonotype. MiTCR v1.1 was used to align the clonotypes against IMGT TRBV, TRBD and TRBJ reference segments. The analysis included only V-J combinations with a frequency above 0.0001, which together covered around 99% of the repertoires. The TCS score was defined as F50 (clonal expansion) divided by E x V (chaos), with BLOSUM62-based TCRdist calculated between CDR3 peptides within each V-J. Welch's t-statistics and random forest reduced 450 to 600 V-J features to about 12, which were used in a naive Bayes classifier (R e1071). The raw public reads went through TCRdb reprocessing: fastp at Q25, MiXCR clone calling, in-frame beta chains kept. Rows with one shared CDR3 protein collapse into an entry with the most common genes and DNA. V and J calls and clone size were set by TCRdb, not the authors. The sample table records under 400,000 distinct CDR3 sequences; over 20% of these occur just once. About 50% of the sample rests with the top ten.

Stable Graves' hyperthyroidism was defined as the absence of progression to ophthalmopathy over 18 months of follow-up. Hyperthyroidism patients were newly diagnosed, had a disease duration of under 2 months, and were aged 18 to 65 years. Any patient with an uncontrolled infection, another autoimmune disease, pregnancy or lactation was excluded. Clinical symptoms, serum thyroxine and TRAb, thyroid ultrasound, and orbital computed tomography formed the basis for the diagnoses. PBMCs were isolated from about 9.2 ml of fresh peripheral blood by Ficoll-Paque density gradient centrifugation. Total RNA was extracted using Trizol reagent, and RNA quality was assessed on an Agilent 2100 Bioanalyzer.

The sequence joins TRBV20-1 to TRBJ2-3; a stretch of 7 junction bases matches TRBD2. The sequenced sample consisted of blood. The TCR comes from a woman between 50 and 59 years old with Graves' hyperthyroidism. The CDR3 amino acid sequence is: CSAREAGRDTQYF. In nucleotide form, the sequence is TGCAGTGCTAGAGAAGCGGGAAGGGATACGCAGTATTTT.